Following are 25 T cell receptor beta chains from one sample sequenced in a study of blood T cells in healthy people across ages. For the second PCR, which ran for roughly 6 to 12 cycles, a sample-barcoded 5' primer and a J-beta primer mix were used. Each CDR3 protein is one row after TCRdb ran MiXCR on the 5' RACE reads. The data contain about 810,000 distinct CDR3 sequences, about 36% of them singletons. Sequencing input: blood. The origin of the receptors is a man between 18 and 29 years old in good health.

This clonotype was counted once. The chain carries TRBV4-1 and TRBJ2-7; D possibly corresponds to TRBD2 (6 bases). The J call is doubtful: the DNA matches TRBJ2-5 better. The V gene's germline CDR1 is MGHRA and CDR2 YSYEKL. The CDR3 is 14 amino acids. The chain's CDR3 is CASSQRLGWETQYF. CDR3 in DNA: TGCGCCAGCAGCCAAAGACTAGGATGGGAGACCCAGTACTTC.

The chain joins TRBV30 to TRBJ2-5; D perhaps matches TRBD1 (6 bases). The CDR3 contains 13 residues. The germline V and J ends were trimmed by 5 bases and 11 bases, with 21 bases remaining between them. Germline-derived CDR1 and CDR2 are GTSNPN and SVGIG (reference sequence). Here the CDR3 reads CAWGTLSYNEQYF. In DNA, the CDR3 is TGTGCCTGGGGGACACTTTCCTACAATGAGCAGTACTTC.

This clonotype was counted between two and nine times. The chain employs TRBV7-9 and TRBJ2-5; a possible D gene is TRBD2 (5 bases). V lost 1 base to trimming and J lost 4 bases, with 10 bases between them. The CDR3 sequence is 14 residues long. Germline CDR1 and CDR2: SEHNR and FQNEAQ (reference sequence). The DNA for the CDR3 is TGTGCCAGCAGCTTAGGGGCGGGTCCAGAGACCCAGTACTTC. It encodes CASSLGAGPETQYF.

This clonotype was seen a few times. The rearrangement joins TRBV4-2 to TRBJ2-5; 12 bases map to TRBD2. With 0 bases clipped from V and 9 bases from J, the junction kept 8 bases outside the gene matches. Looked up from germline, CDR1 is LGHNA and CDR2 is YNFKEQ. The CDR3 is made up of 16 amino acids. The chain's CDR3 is CASSQDGSASGGAQYF. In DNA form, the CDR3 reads TGTGCCAGCAGCCAAGATGGGAGCGCTAGCGGGGGGGCCCAGTACTTC.

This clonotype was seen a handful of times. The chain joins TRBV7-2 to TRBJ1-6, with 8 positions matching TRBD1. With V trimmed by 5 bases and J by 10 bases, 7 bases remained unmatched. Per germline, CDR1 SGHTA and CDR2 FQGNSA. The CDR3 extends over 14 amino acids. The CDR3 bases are TGTGCCAGCAGCCCCTCGACAGGGGTATCACCCCTCCACTTT. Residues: CASSPSTGVSPLHF.

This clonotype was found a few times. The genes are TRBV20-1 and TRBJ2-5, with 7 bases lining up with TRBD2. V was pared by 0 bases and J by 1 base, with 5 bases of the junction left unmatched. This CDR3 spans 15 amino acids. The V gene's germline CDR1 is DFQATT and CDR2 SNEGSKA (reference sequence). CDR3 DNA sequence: TGCAGTGCTAGAGATACCGGGACTACCCAAGAGACCCAGTACTTC. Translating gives CSARDTGTTQETQYF.

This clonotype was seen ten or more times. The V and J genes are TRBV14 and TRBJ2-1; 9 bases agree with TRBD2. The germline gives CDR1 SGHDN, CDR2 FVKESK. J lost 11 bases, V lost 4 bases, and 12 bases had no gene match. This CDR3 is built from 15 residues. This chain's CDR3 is CASSRLHPAGGKQFF. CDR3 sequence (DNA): TGTGCCAGCAGCCGCCTTCACCCGGCGGGGGGGAAGCAGTTCTTC. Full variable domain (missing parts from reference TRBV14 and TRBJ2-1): EAGVTQFPSHSVIEKGQTVTLRCDPISGHDNLYWYRRVMGKEIKFLLHFVKESKQDESGMPNNRFLAERTGGTYSTLKVQPAELEDSGVYFCASSRLHPAGGKQFFGPGTRLTVL.

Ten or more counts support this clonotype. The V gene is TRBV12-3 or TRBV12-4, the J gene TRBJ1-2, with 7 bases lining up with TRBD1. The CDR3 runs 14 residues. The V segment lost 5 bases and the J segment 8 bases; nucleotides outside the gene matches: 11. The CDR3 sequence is CASSPTDRVRGYTF. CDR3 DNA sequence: TGTGCCAGCAGTCCGACCGACAGGGTCAGAGGCTACACCTTC.

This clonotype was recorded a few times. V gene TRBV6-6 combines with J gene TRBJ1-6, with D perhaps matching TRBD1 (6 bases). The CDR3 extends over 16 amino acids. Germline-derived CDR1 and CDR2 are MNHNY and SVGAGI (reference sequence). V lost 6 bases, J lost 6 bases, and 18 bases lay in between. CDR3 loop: CASRQQPGHLNSPLHF. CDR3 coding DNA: TGTGCCAGCAGGCAGCAACCGGGACACCTTAATTCACCCCTCCACTTT.

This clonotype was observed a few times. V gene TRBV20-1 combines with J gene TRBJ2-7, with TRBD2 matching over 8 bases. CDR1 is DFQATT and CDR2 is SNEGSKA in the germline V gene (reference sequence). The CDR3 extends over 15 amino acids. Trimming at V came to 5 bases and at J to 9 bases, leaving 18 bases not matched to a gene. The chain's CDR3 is CSAPTNGGGKNGQYF. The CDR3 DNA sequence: TGCAGTGCTCCGACTAACGGGGGGGGTAAAAATGGGCAGTACTTC.

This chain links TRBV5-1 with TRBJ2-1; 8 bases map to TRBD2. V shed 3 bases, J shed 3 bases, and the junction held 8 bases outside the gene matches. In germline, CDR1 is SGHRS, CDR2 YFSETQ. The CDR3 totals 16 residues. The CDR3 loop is CASSSALAGIYNEQFF. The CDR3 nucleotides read TGCGCCAGCAGCTCGGCCCTAGCGGGCATCTACAATGAGCAGTTCTTC. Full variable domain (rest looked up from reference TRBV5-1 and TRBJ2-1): KAGVTQTPRYLIKTRGQQVTLSCSPISGHRSVSWYQQTPGQGLQFLFEYFSETQRNKGNFPGRFSGRQFSNSRSEMNVSTLELGDSALYLCASSSALAGIYNEQFFGPGTRLTVL.

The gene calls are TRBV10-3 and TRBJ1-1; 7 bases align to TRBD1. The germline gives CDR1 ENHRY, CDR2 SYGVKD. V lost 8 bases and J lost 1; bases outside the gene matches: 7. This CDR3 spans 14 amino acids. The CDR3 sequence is CAILEPGGNTEAFF. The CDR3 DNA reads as TGTGCCATCCTTGAGCCAGGGGGGAACACTGAAGCTTTCTTT.

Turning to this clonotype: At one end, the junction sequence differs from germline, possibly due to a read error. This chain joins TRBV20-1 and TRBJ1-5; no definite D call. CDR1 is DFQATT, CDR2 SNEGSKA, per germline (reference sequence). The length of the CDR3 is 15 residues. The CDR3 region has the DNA TGCAGTGCTAGAGATGGAGGGTATAGCAATCACCCCCAGCATTTT. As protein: CSARDGGYSNHPQHF.

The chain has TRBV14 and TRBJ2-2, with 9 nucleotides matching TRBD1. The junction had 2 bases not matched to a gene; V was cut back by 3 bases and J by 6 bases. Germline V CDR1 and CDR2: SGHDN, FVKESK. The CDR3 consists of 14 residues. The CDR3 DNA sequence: TGTGCCAGCAGCCAGCGACAGGGGGCCGGGGAGCTGTTTTTT. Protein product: CASSQRQGAGELFF.

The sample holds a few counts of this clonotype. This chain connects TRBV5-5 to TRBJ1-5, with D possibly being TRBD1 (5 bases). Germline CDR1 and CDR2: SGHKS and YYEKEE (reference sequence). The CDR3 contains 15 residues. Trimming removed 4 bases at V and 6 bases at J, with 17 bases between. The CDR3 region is CASSPLGQGGQPQHF. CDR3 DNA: TGTGCCAGCAGCCCTCTAGGGCAGGGCGGTCAGCCCCAGCATTTT. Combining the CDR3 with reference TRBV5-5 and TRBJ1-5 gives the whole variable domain DAGVTQSPTHLIKTRGQQVTLRCSPISGHKSVSWYQQVLGQGPQFIFQYYEKEERGRGNFPDRFSARQFPNYSSELNVNALLLGDSALYLCASSPLGQGGQPQHFGDGTRLSIL.

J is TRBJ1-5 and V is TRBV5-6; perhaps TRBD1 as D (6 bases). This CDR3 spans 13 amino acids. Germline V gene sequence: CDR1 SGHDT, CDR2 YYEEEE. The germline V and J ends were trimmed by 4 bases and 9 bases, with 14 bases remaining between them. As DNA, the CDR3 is TGTGCCAGCAGCGGGCAGGGGACTCGGCCCCAGCATTTT. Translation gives CASSGQGTRPQHF.

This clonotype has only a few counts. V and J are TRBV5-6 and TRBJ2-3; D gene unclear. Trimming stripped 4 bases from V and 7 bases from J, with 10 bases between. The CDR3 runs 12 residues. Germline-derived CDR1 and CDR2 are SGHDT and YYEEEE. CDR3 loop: CASSPVGYTQYF. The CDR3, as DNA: TGTGCCAGCAGCCCGGTCGGATATACGCAGTATTTT.

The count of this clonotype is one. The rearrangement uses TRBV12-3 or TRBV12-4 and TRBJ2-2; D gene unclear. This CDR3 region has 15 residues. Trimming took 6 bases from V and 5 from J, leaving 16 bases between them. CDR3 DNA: TGTGCCAGCAGCCCTGCCTATACGAGGACCGGGGAGCTGTTTTTT. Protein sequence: CASSPAYTRTGELFF.

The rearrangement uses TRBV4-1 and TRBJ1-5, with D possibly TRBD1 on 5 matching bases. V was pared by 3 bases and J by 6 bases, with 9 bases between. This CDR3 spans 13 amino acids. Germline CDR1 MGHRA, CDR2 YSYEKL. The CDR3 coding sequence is TGCGCCAGCAGCCAGAGGGGCGGTCAGCCCCAGCATTTT. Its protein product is CASSQRGGQPQHF.

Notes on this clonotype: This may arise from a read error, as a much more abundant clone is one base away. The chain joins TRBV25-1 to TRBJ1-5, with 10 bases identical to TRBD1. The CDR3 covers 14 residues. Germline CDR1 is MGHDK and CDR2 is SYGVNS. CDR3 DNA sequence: TGTGCCAGCAGCCGGACAGGGGGAAATCAGCCCCCGCATTTT. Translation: CASSRTGGNQPPHF. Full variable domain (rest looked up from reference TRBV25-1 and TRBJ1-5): EADIYQTPRYLVIGTGKKITLECSQTMGHDKMYWYQQDPGMELHLIHYSYGVNSTEKGDLSSESTVSRIRTEHFPLTLESARPSHTSQYLCASSRTGGNQPPHFGDGTRLSIL.

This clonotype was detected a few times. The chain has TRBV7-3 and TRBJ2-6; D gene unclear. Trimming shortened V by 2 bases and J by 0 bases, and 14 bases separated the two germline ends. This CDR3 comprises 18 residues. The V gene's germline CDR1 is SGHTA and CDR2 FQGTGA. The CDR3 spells CASSLSPRYSSGANVLTF. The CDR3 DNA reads TGTGCCAGCAGCTTATCCCCACGTTACAGCTCTGGGGCCAACGTCCTGACTTTC.

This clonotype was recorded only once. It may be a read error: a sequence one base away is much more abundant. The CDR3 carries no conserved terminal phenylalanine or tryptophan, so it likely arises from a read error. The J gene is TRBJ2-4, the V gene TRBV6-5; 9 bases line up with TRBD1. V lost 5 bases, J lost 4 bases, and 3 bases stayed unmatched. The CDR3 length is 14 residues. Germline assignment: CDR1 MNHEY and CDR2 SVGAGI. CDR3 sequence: CASSPTGGKNIQYL. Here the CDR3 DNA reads TGTGCCAGCAGTCCGACAGGGGGGAAAAACATTCAGTACTTG.

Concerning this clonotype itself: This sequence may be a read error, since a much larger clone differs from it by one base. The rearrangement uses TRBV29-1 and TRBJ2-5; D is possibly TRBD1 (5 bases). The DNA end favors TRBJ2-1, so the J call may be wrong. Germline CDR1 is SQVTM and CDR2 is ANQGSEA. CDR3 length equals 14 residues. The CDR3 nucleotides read TGCAGCGTTGAAGGGACAAGCAACCAAGAGACCCAGTTCTTC. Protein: CSVEGTSNQETQFF.

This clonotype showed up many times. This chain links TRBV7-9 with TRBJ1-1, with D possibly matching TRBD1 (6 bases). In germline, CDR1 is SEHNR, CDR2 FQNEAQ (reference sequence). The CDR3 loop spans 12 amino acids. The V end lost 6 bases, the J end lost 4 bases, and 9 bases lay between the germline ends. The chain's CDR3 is CASSPRGTEAFF. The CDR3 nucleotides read TGTGCCAGCAGTCCCAGGGGCACTGAAGCTTTCTTT. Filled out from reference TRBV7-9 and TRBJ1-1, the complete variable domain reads DTGVSQNPRHKITKRGQNVTFRCDPISEHNRLYWYRQTLGQGPEFLTYFQNEAQLEKSRLLSDRFSAERPKGSFSTLEIQRTEQGDSAMYLCASSPRGTEAFFGQGTRLTVV.

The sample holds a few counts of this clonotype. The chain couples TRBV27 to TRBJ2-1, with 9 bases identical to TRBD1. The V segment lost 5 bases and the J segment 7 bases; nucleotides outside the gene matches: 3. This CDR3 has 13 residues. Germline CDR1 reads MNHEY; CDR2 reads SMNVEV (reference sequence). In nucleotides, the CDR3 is TGTGCCAGCAGTAGGGACAGGGAGAATGAGCAGTTCTTC. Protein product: CASSRDRENEQFF.